The 8 T cell receptor beta chains below come from one sample, sequenced in a study of vaccination and CD4 T cells after COVID-19. Treatment given: roughly 10-day PBMC culture with coronavirus spike peptide pools or control peptides (ViraFEST assay). The antigens for these receptors are not known. Sequenced with the Oncomine TCR Beta short-read assay was DNA taken from cultured CD4+ T cells. TCRdb fed the PCR reads into MiXCR, producing one record per CDR3 protein. The data contain roughly 17,000 distinct CDR3 sequences, roughly 30% of them singletons. The sequencing sample was made of cultured CD4+ T cells from blood. These receptor sequences come from a human donor with COVID-19.

The chain carries TRBV15 and TRBJ2-5; D possibly corresponds to TRBD1 (5 bases). The germline CDR1 and CDR2 sequences are LNHNV and YYDKDF (reference sequence). The CDR3 runs to 15 residues. Trimming took off 2 bases at V and 3 bases at J, with 13 bases between the two ends. CDR3 loop: CATSRQGIQEETQYF. In DNA form, the CDR3 reads TGTGCCACCAGCAGACAGGGCATTCAGGAAGAGACCCAGTACTTC.

The table lists this clonotype with a few counts. This chain uses TRBV20-1 with TRBJ2-3, with 12 nucleotides matching TRBD2. With V trimmed by 5 bases and J by 5 bases, 14 bases remained unmatched. The CDR3 has 17 amino acids. Germline CDR1 and CDR2: DFQATT and SNEGSKA (reference sequence). CDR3 loop: CSAPPGTSGGQVDTQYF. CDR3 nucleotides: TGCAGTGCTCCCCCGGGAACTAGCGGGGGGCAGGTAGATACGCAGTATTTT.

The chain carries TRBV6-1 and TRBJ2-5, with 7 bases lining up with TRBD2. The V segment lost 11 bases and the J segment 5 bases; nucleotides outside the gene matches: 2. Germline V gene lookup returns CDR1 MNHNS and CDR2 SASEGT. The CDR3 runs 10 residues. The CDR3 sequence is CAGGDETQYF. The CDR3 DNA reads TGTGCCGGGGGGGACGAGACCCAGTACTTC.

The chain combines TRBV6-2 or TRBV6-3 with TRBJ2-2; D gene uncertain. V was trimmed by 0 bases and J by 7 bases, leaving 9 bases between them. The CDR3 has 14 residues. Germline loops: CDR1 MNHEY, CDR2 SVGEGT. CDR3 sequence reads: CASSYSSPDGELFF. CDR3 coding DNA: TGTGCCAGCAGTTACTCATCCCCAGACGGGGAGCTGTTTTTT.

V usage is TRBV7-8 and J usage is TRBJ2-1, with 8 bases identical to TRBD2. This CDR3 is built from 15 residues. Germline V gene data show CDR1 as SGHVS and CDR2 as FQNEAQ. V was clipped by 1 base and J by 4 bases; unmatched bases: 3. CDR3 nucleotide sequence: TGTGCCAGCAGCTTAGGCCGGGGGGGTTACAATGAGCAGTTCTTC. Translating it yields CASSLGRGGYNEQFF. Using reference TRBV7-8 and TRBJ2-1 for the parts outside the CDR3, the full variable domain is GAGVSQSPRYKVAKRGQDVALRCDPISGHVSLFWYQQALGQGPEFLTYFQNEAQLDKSGLPSDRFFAERPEGSVSTLKIQRTQQEDSAVYLCASSLGRGGYNEQFFGPGTRLTVL.

In this sample, this clonotype is medium-sized. This chain uses TRBV7-6 with TRBJ1-5, with 10 bases lining up with TRBD1. The CDR3 extends over 14 amino acids. Germline V CDR1 and CDR2: SGHVS, FNYEAQ. V lost 5 bases to trimming and J lost 6 bases; unmatched junction nucleotides: 4. The CDR3 reads CASSPGTGVQPQHF. The CDR3 nucleotides read TGTGCCAGCAGCCCAGGGACAGGGGTTCAGCCCCAGCATTTT.

This clonotype was seen a handful of times. This chain's CDR3 is CASSLEPGRVVSPLHF. The CDR3 DNA follows: TGTGCCAGCAGCTTGGAACCAGGTCGTGTCGTGTCACCCCTCCACTTT. The chain has TRBV5-4 and TRBJ1-6; D not certain. V gave up 0 bases and J gave up 10 bases, with 17 bases separating them. The CDR3 loop spans 16 amino acids. Germline V gene lookup returns CDR1 SGHNT and CDR2 YYREEE (reference sequence).

The rearrangement uses TRBV7-8 and TRBJ2-1; TRBD2 agrees at 7 bases. Germline CDR1 is SGHVS and CDR2 is FQNEAQ. The CDR3 is 13 residues long. V shed 0 bases and J 7 bases; nucleotides not matched to a gene: 0. The CDR3 DNA follows: TGTGCCAGCAGCTTAGCGGGGGGGAATGAGCAGTTCTTC. Amino acid sequence: CASSLAGGNEQFF.